This T cell receptor (beta chain) was identified during a study of T cells in Graves' hyperthyroidism and ophthalmopathy. This clonotype was picked up many times. TCR beta CDR3 regions were amplified from RNA. The TCR CDR3 was amplified in a first-round RT-PCR using the HTBI primer set. Using its own MiXCR run on the multiplex PCR reads, TCRdb lists one record per CDR3 protein. The sample records 700,000 or so distinct CDR3 sequences, about 15% being singletons. The CDR3 sequence is 16 residues long. The germline V gene has CDR1 SQVTM and CDR2 ANQGSEA. The junction had 12 bases not matched to a gene; V was cut back by 6 bases and J by 3 bases.

The clonotype originates from a young man with Graves' hyperthyroidism. Sample: blood. This rearrangement joins TRBV29-1 to TRBJ2-7; 12 bases are shared with TRBD2. The CDR3 here is CSVAGLAGRGGYEQYF. Written as DNA, the CDR3 is TGCAGCGTCGCGGGACTAGCGGGCCGGGGGGGCTACGAGCAGTACTTC.